This TCR beta chain was profiled in a study of control samples from healthy donors and cancer patients. The CDR3 runs to 14 residues. V lost 11 bases, J lost 0 bases, and 17 bases lay in between. Germline V lookup: CDR1 MNHEY, CDR2 SVGAGI. Generated by immunoSEQ multiplex PCR, the TCRdb table keeps only in-frame clones and is missing some. Among some 150,000 clones listed, over 90% were seen once. The TCR sequence derives from a man aged 50 to 60 in good health. V usage is TRBV6-5 and J usage is TRBJ2-7; tentatively, D is TRBD1 (6 bases). Sequenced: blood. The CDR3 coding sequence is TGTGCCGGTAGACTCACAGGGAGCTCCTACGAGCAGTACTTC. Protein: CAGRLTGSSYEQYF.